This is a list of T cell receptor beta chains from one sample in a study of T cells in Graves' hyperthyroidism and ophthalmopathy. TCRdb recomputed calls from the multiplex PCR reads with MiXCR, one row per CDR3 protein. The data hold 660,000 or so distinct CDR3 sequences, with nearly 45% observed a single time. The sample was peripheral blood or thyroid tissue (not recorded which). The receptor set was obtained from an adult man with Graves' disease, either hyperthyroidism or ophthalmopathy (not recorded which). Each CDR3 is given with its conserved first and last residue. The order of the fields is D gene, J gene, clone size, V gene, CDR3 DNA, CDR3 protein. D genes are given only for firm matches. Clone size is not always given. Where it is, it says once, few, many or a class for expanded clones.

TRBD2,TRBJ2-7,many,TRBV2,TGTGCCAGCAGTGTATCGCTAGCGGGGCCCGAGCAGTACTTC,CASSVSLAGPEQYF
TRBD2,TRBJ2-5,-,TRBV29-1,TGCAGCGTTGAAGATCAGTGGGGGGGGGCCCAGTACTTC,CSVEDQWGGAQYF
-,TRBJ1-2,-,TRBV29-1,TGCAGCGTTGAAGGCTCACTGGAAATGACACCTCGATATGGCTACACCTTC,CSVEGSLEMTPRYGYTF
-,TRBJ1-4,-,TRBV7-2,TGTGCCAGCAGCTCCACAGACAGAATAAATGAAAAACTGTTTTTT,CASSSTDRINEKLFF
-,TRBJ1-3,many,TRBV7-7,TGTGCTAGCAGCTTAACCCGGGACCCTTGGAACACCATATATTTT,CASSLTRDPWNTIYF
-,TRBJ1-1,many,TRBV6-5,TGTGCCAGCAGTTACTCAAAAGGAGGAGGGGCTGAAGCTTTCTTT,CASSYSKGGGAEAFF
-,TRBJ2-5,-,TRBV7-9,TGTGCCAGCAGGGCCACAGGGGAGACCCAGTACTTC,CASRATGETQYF
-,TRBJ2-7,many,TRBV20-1,TGCAGTGCTAACCGGGTTCCCTCCGAGCAGTACTTC,CSANRVPSEQYF
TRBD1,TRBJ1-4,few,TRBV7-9,TGTGCCAGCAGCCCCCCGGGACAGGGTACCCAAAAACTGTTTTTT,CASSPPGQGTQKLFF
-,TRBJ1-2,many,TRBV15,TGTGCCACCAGCATCGGAAGACGGGAGGCTAACTATGGCTACACCTTC,CATSIGRREANYGYTF
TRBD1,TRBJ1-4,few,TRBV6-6,TGTGCCAGCGGCTGGGACAGGCAAAATGAAAAACTGTTTTTT,CASGWDRQNEKLFF
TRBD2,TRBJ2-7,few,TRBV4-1,TGCGCCAGCAGCCAAGATGGGACTAGCGGGAGTGGTCGGTACTTC,CASSQDGTSGSGRYF
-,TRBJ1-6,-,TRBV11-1,TGTGCCAGCAGCGACGATCCAGGGCAGGGTTCACCCCTCCACTTT,CASSDDPGQGSPLHF
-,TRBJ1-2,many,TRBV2,TGTGCCACATCGACAGGAGCCAACTATGGCTACACCTTC,CATSTGANYGYTF
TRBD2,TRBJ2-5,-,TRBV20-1,TGCAGTGCTAAAAGGACTAGGCCCCAAGAGACCCAGTACTTC,CSAKRTRPQETQYF
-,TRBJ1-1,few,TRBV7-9,TGTGCCAGCAGTTCGACAGGTTTATACACTGAAGCTTTCTTT,CASSSTGLYTEAFF
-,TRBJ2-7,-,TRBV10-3,TGTGCCATCTCGACTGGGGGAACACGGGATTTTTCCTTC,CAISTGGTRDFSF
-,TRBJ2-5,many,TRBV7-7,TGTGCTAGCAGCTTAGGATTTCAACAAGAGACCCAGTACTTC,CASSLGFQQETQYF
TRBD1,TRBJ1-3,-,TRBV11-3,TGTGCCAGCAGACCAGGGGGCGGCGGAAACACCATATATTTT,CASRPGGGGNTIYF
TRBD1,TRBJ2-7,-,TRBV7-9,TGCGCCAGCAGCCAATCGACAGGGGGCTCCTACGAGCAGTACTTC,CASSQSTGGSYEQYF
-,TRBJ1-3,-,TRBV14,TGTGCCAGCAGCCAAGGTCGGGGGCGTCTTGGAAACACCATATATTTT,CASSQGRGRLGNTIYF
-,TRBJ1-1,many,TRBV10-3,TGTGCCATCAGAGGCGAGGGATACACTGAAGCTTTCTTT,CAIRGEGYTEAFF
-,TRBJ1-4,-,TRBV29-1,TGCAGCGTTGGTGCAGGGGCGGCGGAAAAACTGTTTTTT,CSVGAGAAEKLFF
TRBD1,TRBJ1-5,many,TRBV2,TGTGCCAGCAGTCTTGAACAGGGGGGCAATCAGCCCCAGCATTTT,CASSLEQGGNQPQHF
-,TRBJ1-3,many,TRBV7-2,TGTGCCAGCAGCTTAGACAGGGTCGGAAACACCATATATTTT,CASSLDRVGNTIYF
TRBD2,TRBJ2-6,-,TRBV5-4,TGTGCCAGCAGCCTGGGGGGGTCTCGTGCCAACGTCCTGACTTTC,CASSLGGSRANVLTF
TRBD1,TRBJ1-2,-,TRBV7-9,TGTGCCAGCAGCTCTACAGGGGCCGGTGGCTACACCTTC,CASSSTGAGGYTF
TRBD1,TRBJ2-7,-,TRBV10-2,TGCGCCAGCTACCGGGACAGGGGGGACTACGAGCAGTACTTC,CASYRDRGDYEQYF
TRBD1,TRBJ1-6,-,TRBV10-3,TGTGCCATCAGGGCGATGAGGGACAGGGAACCCCTCCACTTT,CAIRAMRDREPLHF
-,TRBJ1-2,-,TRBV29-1,TGCAGCGTTGAACCGGGCAACTATGGCTACACCTTC,CSVEPGNYGYTF
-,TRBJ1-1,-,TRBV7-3,TGTGCCAGCAGCGTTGAAGCACCCGGGGAAGCTTTCTTT,CASSVEAPGEAFF
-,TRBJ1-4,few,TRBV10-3,TGTGCCATCAGTGGGACTGGGACTGAAAAACTGTTTTTT,CAISGTGTEKLFF
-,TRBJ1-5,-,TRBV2,TGTGCCAGCAGGGGAGCTCGCAATCAGCCCCAGCATTTT,CASRGARNQPQHF
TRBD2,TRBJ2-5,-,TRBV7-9,TGTGCCAGCAGCTCTTCTCCGGGACTAGCGGGAGGATCAGGGGAGACCCAGTACTTC,CASSSSPGLAGGSGETQYF
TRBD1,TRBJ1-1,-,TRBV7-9,TGTGCCACCTCAGGGGGTCCCACTGAAGCTTTCTTT,CATSGGPTEAFF
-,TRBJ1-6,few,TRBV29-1,TGCAGCTTAGCGGGACTCGCGAATTCACCCCTCCACTTT,CSLAGLANSPLHF
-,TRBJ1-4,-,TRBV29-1,TGCAGCGTTGGACAGATCAATGAAAAACTGTTTTTT,CSVGQINEKLFF
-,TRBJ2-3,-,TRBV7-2,TGTGCCAGCAGCTTATTTCGTGATACGCAGTATTTT,CASSLFRDTQYF
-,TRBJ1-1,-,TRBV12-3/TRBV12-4,TGTGCCAGCAGTTCGTCTCAGGTATTGGAAAACACTGAAGCTTTCTTT,CASSSSQVLENTEAFF
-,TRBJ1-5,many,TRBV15,TGTGCCACCAGCAGGGCCGGGATTAGCAATCAGCCCCAGCATTTT,CATSRAGISNQPQHF
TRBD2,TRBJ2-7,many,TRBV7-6,TGTGCCAGCAGCGTCACGACTAGCGGGAGCTTTAACGAGCAGTACTTC,CASSVTTSGSFNEQYF
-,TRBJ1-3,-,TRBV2,TGTGCCACCCAACCCGCACAGCGAAACACCATATATTTT,CATQPAQRNTIYF